The next 27 T cell receptor beta chains were all read from a single sample in a study of regulatory T cells in long-lasting Graves disease. Time point specified: newly diagnosed GD, antithyroid drugs for less than 3 months. There was RNA extracted from PBMCs, and the TCR library was made from it. Through Arm-PCR of CDR3 regions and iRepertoire HTBI primers, TCR beta libraries were built. MiXCR was run by TCRdb on the multiplex PCR reads, yielding one entry per CDR3 protein. The top ten hold about 20% of the sample, which has hundreds of thousands of distinct CDR3 sequences, about 16% seen once. The material was peripheral blood mononuclear cells (PBMCs), obtained at new diagnosis, from a patient treated with antithyroid drugs. Every receptor here comes from a female donor with Graves disease.

On this clonotype itself: With a much larger clone just one base away, this may be a read error. The DNA for the CDR3 is TGTGCCAGCAGCTCATCGCGACAGAGTATAAGTGAAAAACTGTTTTTT. Protein sequence: CASSSSRQSISEKLFF. The V gene is TRBV7-2, the J gene TRBJ1-4; a weak D match, TRBD1 (5 bases). The CDR3 has 16 residues. Germline-derived CDR1 and CDR2 are SGHTA and FQGNSA. V lost 4 bases and J 7 bases, leaving 19 bases between the germline ends.

This clonotype was recorded a few times. CDR3 coding DNA: TGTGCCAGCATGAGGGACATCGGCGAAAAACTGTTTTTT. It codes for CASMRDIGEKLFF. The chain combines TRBV7-9 with TRBJ1-4; perhaps TRBD1 as D (6 bases). The germline CDR1 and CDR2 sequences are SEHNR and FQNEAQ (reference sequence). CDR3 length: 13 amino acids. V dropped 7 bases and J dropped 8 bases, with 14 bases sitting between them.

This clonotype was seen repeatedly, ten times or more. The J gene is TRBJ2-7, the V gene TRBV7-3; a possible D gene is TRBD1 (6 bases). With 2 bases removed from V and 3 bases from J, the gap between germline ends came to 17 bases. There are 16 residues in the CDR3. Germline V CDR1 and CDR2: SGHTA, FQGTGA. CDR3 bases: TGTGCCAGCAGCTTAGGTGGGGACACCTCTCTCTACGAGCAGTACTTC. This translates into CASSLGGDTSLYEQYF.

Ten or more counts support this clonotype. V gene TRBV7-2 combines with J gene TRBJ2-1; 9 bases align to TRBD1. Germline assignment: CDR1 SGHTA and CDR2 FQGNSA. V lost 5 bases and J lost 8; bases outside the gene matches: 10. The CDR3 has 15 amino acids. The CDR3 DNA reads TGTGCCAGCAGCCGGGACAGGGCTGTCTCCGATGAGCAGTTCTTC. Protein sequence: CASSRDRAVSDEQFF.

Regarding this clonotype: A read error may produce the germline difference seen at one junction end. This sequence joins TRBV7-2 and TRBJ2-3, with 13 bases aligning to TRBD2. Germline CDR1 reads SGHTA; CDR2 reads FQGNSA. The CDR3 covers 16 residues. CDR3 DNA: TGCGCCAGCAGCGTTACTAGCGGGGGGGAGGGAGATACGCAGTATTTT. Protein sequence: CASSVTSGGEGDTQYF.

This clonotype came up many times. This chain connects TRBV10-1 to TRBJ1-2; D ambiguous. Looked up from germline, CDR1 is WNHNN and CDR2 is SYGVQD (reference sequence). The CDR3 consists of 14 residues. Between the trimmed V and J ends, which lost 0 bases and 6 bases, there was a span of 11 bases. The CDR3 loop reads CASSESSQADGYTF. The CDR3 DNA is TGCGCCAGCAGTGAGTCCTCCCAGGCCGATGGCTACACCTTC.

This clonotype was seen ten or more times. The chain uses TRBV2 and TRBJ2-1; possible D gene TRBD2, 7 bases. The CDR3 length is 15 residues. The germline V gene has CDR1 SNHLY and CDR2 FYNNEI. V was pared by 5 bases and J by 7 bases, with 18 bases between. CDR3 nucleotides: TGTGCCAGCAGTCTCCGTGGGGGGGCCGGAAATGAGCAGTTCTTC. This encodes CASSLRGGAGNEQFF.

In this sample, this clonotype turned up many times. The chain links TRBV20-1 to TRBJ2-1; 8 bases align to TRBD2. The germline gives CDR1 DFQATT, CDR2 SNEGSKA (reference sequence). The CDR3 is made up of 16 amino acids. V lost 3 bases, J lost 8 bases, and 15 bases stayed unmatched. CDR3 loop: CSASPPSGRISHEQFF. CDR3 DNA sequence: TGCAGTGCTAGCCCACCAAGCGGGAGAATAAGCCATGAGCAGTTCTTC.

This clonotype was seen many times. The chain recombines TRBV12-3 or TRBV12-4 with TRBJ1-6, with 7 positions matching TRBD1. Trimming removed 0 bases from V and 7 bases from J; junction bases left unmatched: 18. CDR3 length: 20 amino acids. The CDR3 nucleotides read TGTGCCAGCAGTTTAGCAGCCTTTGGGACAGAAGCCCCCATAAATTCACCCCTCCACTTT. Encoded protein: CASSLAAFGTEAPINSPLHF.

The sample holds many counts of this clonotype. This chain links TRBV6-1 with TRBJ2-1; 10 bases align to TRBD1. The CDR3 covers 14 residues. Per germline, CDR1 MNHNS and CDR2 SASEGT. The V gene end was trimmed by 7 bases and the J gene end by 4 bases; junction bases not matched to a gene: 4. Here the CDR3 DNA reads TGTGCCAGCACTGACAGGGGGCAATACAATGAGCAGTTCTTC. Its translation is CASTDRGQYNEQFF.

This clonotype appeared many times. The chain combines TRBV15 with TRBJ2-3; D call uncertain. Germline CDR1 is LNHNV and CDR2 is YYDKDF (reference sequence). The CDR3 is 15 amino acids. Trimming took 4 bases from V and 3 from J, leaving 14 bases between them. Here the CDR3 reads CATSTNEVHTDTQYF. The DNA of the CDR3 is TGTGCCACCAGCACAAACGAGGTGCATACAGATACGCAGTATTTT.

This clonotype was recorded at least ten times. This chain uses TRBV3-1 with TRBJ1-1; perhaps TRBD1 as D (5 bases). The CDR3 contains 14 residues. V lost 0 bases and J 1 base, leaving 6 bases between the germline ends. The germline V gene has CDR1 LGHDT and CDR2 YNNKEL (reference sequence). CDR3 sequence: CASSQEGTNTEAFF. The DNA of the CDR3 is TGTGCCAGCAGCCAAGAAGGGACGAACACTGAAGCTTTCTTT. The full variable domain, completed using reference TRBV3-1 and TRBJ1-1, is DTAVSQTPKYLVTQMGNDKSIKCEQNLGHDTMYWYKQDSKKFLKIMFSYNNKELIINETVPNRFSPKSPDKAHLNLHINSLELGDSAVYFCASSQEGTNTEAFFGQGTRLTVV.

This clonotype has at least ten counts. The chain links TRBV11-1 to TRBJ2-7, with a tentative D call TRBD1 (6 bases). The CDR3 extends over 14 amino acids. Germline-derived CDR1 and CDR2 are SGHAT and FQDESV (reference sequence). Trimming shortened V by 5 bases and J by 0 bases, and 11 bases separated the two germline ends. The CDR3 bases are TGTGCCAGCAGCCCCTGGACAGCCTCCTACGAGCAGTACTTC. Residues: CASSPWTASYEQYF.

This clonotype was picked up many times. This rearrangement joins TRBV28 to TRBJ2-5, with D perhaps TRBD2 (5 bases). Germline lookup yields CDR1 MDHEN and CDR2 SYDVKM. CDR3 length: 14 amino acids. With 6 bases removed from V and 5 bases from J, the gap between germline ends came to 16 bases. The CDR3 spells CASSPRGGIETQYF. CDR3 nucleotides: TGTGCCAGCAGCCCCCGGGGTGGGATCGAGACCCAGTACTTC.

This clonotype was seen at least ten times. The chain carries TRBV12-3 or TRBV12-4 and TRBJ1-5; perhaps TRBD1 as D (6 bases). This CDR3 is built from 13 residues. V was shortened by 5 bases and J by 3 bases, with 8 bases between the two germline ends. Here the CDR3 reads CASSRQVNQPQHF. The CDR3 region has the DNA TGTGCCAGCAGTCGACAGGTCAATCAGCCCCAGCATTTT.

This clonotype was picked up many times. The V call is TRBV29-1, the J call TRBJ1-4; D gene unclear. Germline V gene lookup returns CDR1 SQVTM and CDR2 ANQGSEA. This CDR3 spans 14 amino acids. Trimming took 4 bases from V and 8 from J, leaving 17 bases between them. CDR3 DNA sequence: TGCAGCGTTGTCACGAAGACCAATAGAGAAAAACTGTTTTTT. It specifies CSVVTKTNREKLFF.

The chain employs TRBV6-2 or TRBV6-3 and TRBJ1-5, with 7 positions matching TRBD1. The CDR3 loop spans 15 amino acids. CDR1 MNHEY and CDR2 SVGEGT come from the germline V gene. The ends lost 8 bases at V and 7 bases at J; junction bases unmatched: 14. The CDR3 is CASGDLDRDGQPQHF. The CDR3 nucleotides read TGTGCCAGCGGGGATCTTGACAGGGATGGACAGCCCCAGCATTTT.

The sample holds many counts of this clonotype. J is TRBJ2-3 and V is TRBV7-9, with a weak D call TRBD1 (6 bases). Trimming shortened V by 4 bases and J by 1 base, and 12 bases separated the two germline ends. The CDR3 consists of 15 residues. The germline V gene encodes CDR1 SEHNR and CDR2 FQNEAQ (reference sequence). Written as DNA, the CDR3 is TGTGCCAGCAGCTACTCGACAGGCGGCACAGATACGCAGTATTTT. Protein sequence: CASSYSTGGTDTQYF.

The chain combines TRBV5-1 with TRBJ1-5; TRBD1 agrees at 7 bases. The CDR3 is 16 amino acids. The V and J ends lost 4 bases and 6 bases, in that order; junction bases with no gene match: 13. Germline loops: CDR1 SGHRS, CDR2 YFSETQ. CDR3 bases: TGCGCCAGCAGCCTGGGGGTCCCAGGGGGGAGTCAGCCCCAGCATTTT. Encoded protein: CASSLGVPGGSQPQHF.

As concerns this clonotype: This sequence may be a read error, since a much larger clone differs from it by one base. This CDR3 fails to terminate in the conserved phenylalanine or tryptophan, so it likely reflects a read error. V gene TRBV7-2 combines with J gene TRBJ1-2, with TRBD1 matching 10 bases. Germline trimming cut 6 bases from V and 2 bases from J; bases unmatched to any gene: 9. Germline-derived CDR1 and CDR2 are SGHTA and FQGNSA. The CDR3 extends over 16 amino acids. In DNA, the CDR3 is TGTGCCAGCAGAACTACCGGGACAGGGGAAAACTATGGCTACACCTCC. It is translated as CASRTTGTGENYGYTS.

This clonotype was seen a few times. Since no conserved phenylalanine or tryptophan closes the CDR3, a read error is the likely cause. The rearrangement links TRBV15 to TRBJ1-2; no reliable D call. Germline V lookup: CDR1 LNHNV, CDR2 YYDKDF (reference sequence). Trimming removed 0 bases at V and 3 bases at J, with 14 bases between. The CDR3 extends over 16 amino acids. The CDR3 bases are TGTGCCACCAGCAGAGAAGGTGTGGGCCTACACTATGGCTACACCTCC. This gives the protein CATSREGVGLHYGYTS.

This clonotype showed up just a few times. The chain couples TRBV19 to TRBJ1-3; D gene ambiguous. The CDR3 extends over 14 amino acids. Germline loops: CDR1 LNHDA, CDR2 SQIVND (reference sequence). The V end was cut by 4 bases, the J end by 2 bases, with 9 bases between. CDR3 protein: CASSRIGTGNTIYF. The CDR3 bases are TGTGCCAGTAGTAGAATCGGTACTGGAAACACCATATATTTT.

This clonotype has a count of ten or more. The CDR3 loop is CAGATGNNEQFF. For the CDR3, the DNA is TGTGCCGGAGCGACTGGCAACAATGAGCAGTTCTTC. The genes are TRBV30 and TRBJ2-1; D is unresolved. V shed 8 bases and J shed 5 bases, with 13 bases lying between them. Looked up from germline, CDR1 is GTSNPN and CDR2 is SVGIG (reference sequence). The CDR3 loop spans 12 amino acids.

This clonotype was seen many times. CDR3 in amino acids: CASSLVSTGANEQFF. CDR3 coding DNA: TGTGCCAGCAGCTTAGTTTCGACAGGGGCCAATGAGCAGTTCTTC. J is TRBJ2-1 and V is TRBV7-2, with 8 bases identical to TRBD1. The CDR3 totals 15 residues. Germline values: CDR1 SGHTA, CDR2 FQGNSA. V shed 1 base and J 6 bases; nucleotides not matched to a gene: 5.

A word on this clonotype: This may stem from a read error, because a much larger clone lies one nucleotide away. The J gene is TRBJ2-1, the V gene TRBV5-8, with a weak D call TRBD1 (6 bases). Germline lookup yields CDR1 SGHTS and CDR2 YDEGEE. This CDR3 is built from 17 residues. CDR3 loop: CASSGRTVLFSHNEQFF. The CDR3 nucleotides are TGTGCCAGCAGCGGGCGGACAGTTCTTTTCTCCCACAATGAGCAGTTCTTC.

This clonotype has a count of ten or more. The chain recombines TRBV20-1 with TRBJ2-7; the D gene is possibly TRBD1 (5 bases). The V gene's germline CDR1 is DFQATT and CDR2 SNEGSKA (reference sequence). Deletions cut 4 bases from V and 5 bases from J, with 18 bases between. CDR3 length: 14 residues. CDR3 residues: CSAITCSQGHEQYF. CDR3 DNA sequence: TGCAGTGCTATAACTTGCTCCCAGGGTCACGAGCAGTACTTC.

This clonotype was seen at least ten times. The J gene is TRBJ2-7, the V gene TRBV11-2; 10 bases agree with TRBD1. The CDR3 has 15 residues. V dropped 5 bases and J dropped 3; count of bases not matched to a gene: 7. CDR1 and CDR2 (germline): SGHAT, FQNNGV. The CDR3 sequence: CASSTSGTGDYEQYF. In DNA, the CDR3 is TGTGCCAGCAGCACGTCCGGGACAGGGGACTACGAGCAGTACTTC.